This TCR beta chain was sequenced for a study of T cells after yellow fever vaccination (dated by TCRdb to about 2019). Background for the entire study: The SMART-Seq v4 Ultra Low Input RNA kit was used to prepare libraries from fractions with low cell numbers. To follow T-cell clones before and after both primary and booster YFV17D yellow fever vaccination, bulk TCR alpha and beta repertoires underwent longitudinal sequencing. The cohort comprised two healthy male donors, one aged 18 to 29 and one aged 30 to 39 years. Blood was collected at multiple timepoints before and after primary and secondary immunization, and bulk PBMC replicates and cell subsets were isolated. The full study reports these points: The secondary T-cell response was found to be weaker but faster than the primary response, with a peak reached on day 5 rather than on day 15. Only a couple of donors were included in the study, so the extent to which the findings can be generalized is limited. A small share of clonotypes was detected in both CD4 and CD8 compartments, with the overlap likely arising from convergent recombination. Computational filtering was needed because FACS-sorted repertoires could contain abundant contaminating clonotypes from the bulk population. After the booster, most clones that had expanded after primary vaccination were detected again (over 95% of CD4 and under 90% of CD8), suggesting broad maintenance of memory.

Per the germline V gene, SGHTA is the CDR1 and FQGTGA is the CDR2. Relative to germline, V is missing 5 bases and J is missing 0 bases, with 13 bases of the junction outside any gene match. The CDR3 contains 19 residues, cysteine and phenylalanine counted. The read is trimmed to its CDR3 DNA, 57 bases read in frame from base 1. This sample's treatment or condition label indicates: live attenuated yellow fever vaccine strain. A standard Ficoll-Paque protocol was used to isolate PBMCs from peripheral blood. Epitope-specific CD8 T cells were sorted with a dextramer loaded with the yellow fever NS4B epitope peptide, together with anti-CD3 and anti-CD8 staining. TriZol was used to extract RNA from bulk PBMCs, CD4 and CD8 fractions, and dextramer-positive and dextramer-negative fractions. Synthesis of TCR cDNA relied on 5'RACE template switching, a step that introduced a universal primer site along with unique molecular identifiers. Priming of cDNA synthesis was performed from both the TCR alpha and TCR beta constant segments. Library amplification involved two PCR steps, and the second step added sample barcodes and sequencing adapters. Sequencing of libraries was performed on Illumina HiSeq 2500 (2x100 bp) or NovaSeq (2x150 bp). Regarding the original processing steps: Reads were demultiplexed and collapsed into UMI consensus sequences with MIGEC, and V(D)J alignment was performed with MiXCR. Clonotypes responding to the vaccine were identified with edgeR on replicate PBMC samples, with the criteria of FDR below 0.01 and a log2 fold change above 5 up to day 15. Bulk clonotypes were assigned CD4 or CD8 identity according to which sequenced CD4 or CD8 repertoire held them at higher abundance. A clonotype counted as NS4B-specific if enriched at least 10-fold in dextramer-positive versus dextramer-negative fractions, with CD4-biased clonotypes left out. The raw public reads went through TCRdb reprocessing: fastp at Q25, MiXCR clone calling, in-frame beta chains kept. Each entry merges the rows of one CDR3 protein and shows their most common DNA and genes. The V and J calls were not made by the authors but by TCRdb's processing. For this sample the table gives 80,000 to 100,000 distinct CDR3 sequences, of which roughly 8.2% were detected only once. The ten largest clones take up roughly 17% of the sample.

Regarding this clonotype: No much larger clone is present one base from it, and per-base qualities are unavailable.

Sequenced here: CD8+ T cells not binding an NS4B(214-222) dextramer, sorted from PBMCs, sampled approximately 16 days after the first yellow fever vaccination. What this sample's cell subset or site label stands for: NS4B epitope dextramer-negative CD8 T cells. The source is a man aged 18 to 30 who received the YFV17D yellow fever vaccine. The chain links TRBV7-3 with TRBJ1-3; TRBD1 lines up with 10 middle nucleotides. The DNA sequence follows: TGTGCCAGCAGCCCCCCTGGGGACAGGGGTAACGGCTCTGGAAACACCATATATTTT. This sequence encodes CASSPPGDRGNGSGNTIYF. Beyond the CDR3, the reference TRBV7-3 and TRBJ1-3 genes provide the residues; the full variable domain reads: GAGVSQTPSNKVTEKGKYVELRCDPISGHTALYWYRQSLGQGPEFLIYFQGTGAADDSGLPNDRFFAVRPEGSVSTLKIQRTERGDSAVYLCASSPPGDRGNGSGNTIYFGEGSWLTVV.